The following is a T cell receptor beta chain sequence with its context. This record comes from a study of blood T cell repertoires in COVID-19. Across the whole study: The United States, Italy and Spain were the sources of the acute and convalescent COVID-19 samples. PBMCs, B-cell-depleted T cells, or T cells provided the cDNA or gDNA that made up the material.

Per germline, CDR1 SQVTM and CDR2 ANQGSEA. V was clipped by 7 bases and J by 5 bases, with 14 bases between them. The CDR3 is 12 residues long. Per the authors' pipeline: Estimates of nucleated cell counts were drawn from the amplification of reference gene primers. Some clones are missing from TCRdb's copy, which holds only in-frame ones; the method was immunoSEQ multiplex PCR. From that table come the V and J calls and clone size; the DNA was used to work out D and trimming. The table has some 70,000 clones, roughly 80% seen once; the top ten hold less than 8.5%. This sequence originates from a man aged 60 to 75 with acute or convalescent COVID-19. Sequencing was done on a sample of peripheral blood. This chain links TRBV29-1 with TRBJ1-1, with D maybe TRBD1 (6 bases). The CDR3 loop reads CSETGVVTEAFF. Here the CDR3 DNA reads TGCAGCGAGACAGGAGTCGTAACTGAAGCTTTCTTT.